These 15 T cell receptor beta chains share one sample of origin, sequenced in a study of blood T cell repertoires in COVID-19. Sequenced by immunoSEQ multiplex PCR; TCRdb stores in-frame clones only, minus some. This sample carries 200,000 or so clones, approximately 80% of them seen once, and the ten largest clones take approximately 1.8%. Source material: PBMCs or T cells enriched from blood (not recorded which). Receptor source: a man aged 55 to 69 who had recovered from COVID-19.

The J gene is TRBJ2-1, the V gene TRBV6-5; possibly TRBD1 for D (6 bases). The CDR3 sequence is 15 residues long. Trimming took off 4 bases at V and 7 bases at J, with 17 bases between the two ends. Germline V gene data show CDR1 as MNHEY and CDR2 as SVGAGI. The CDR3 DNA sequence: TGTGCCAGCAGTTCCAGACAGGCCCTTGGAAATGAGCAGTTCTTC. Encoded protein: CASSSRQALGNEQFF.

The rearrangement links TRBV20-1 to TRBJ1-2; 8 bases are a match to TRBD1. The CDR3 contains 14 residues. Germline values: CDR1 DFQATT, CDR2 SNEGSKA (reference sequence). V shed 3 bases, J shed 0 bases, and the junction held 3 bases outside the gene matches. The CDR3 DNA follows: TGCAGTGCTAGTCTACAGGGGGCTAACTATGGCTACACCTTC. This encodes CSASLQGANYGYTF.

This clone was counted once. The chain has TRBV11-2 and TRBJ2-5, with a tentative D call TRBD1 (6 bases). The V gene lost 5 bases and the J gene lost 4 bases, with 14 bases spanning the gap. Germline CDR1 reads SGHAT; CDR2 reads FQNNGV. This CDR3 spans 14 amino acids. The CDR3 protein is CASSRSTGAETQYF. Here the CDR3 DNA reads TGTGCCAGCAGCCGATCGACAGGAGCAGAGACCCAGTACTTC.

This chain links TRBV6-1 with TRBJ2-7; D gene uncertain. The CDR3 is 14 amino acids. The V end was cut by 2 bases, the J end by 1 base, with 9 bases between. Germline V gene lookup returns CDR1 MNHNS and CDR2 SASEGT. CDR3 bases: TGTGCCAGCAGTGAACAGGCGCTTTCCTACGAGCAGTACTTC. This gives the protein CASSEQALSYEQYF.

There are a few counts of this clone. The chain combines TRBV27 with TRBJ1-5; perhaps TRBD1 as D (6 bases). V was clipped by 6 bases and J by 5 bases, with 17 bases between them. Germline CDR1 MNHEY, CDR2 SMNVEV (reference sequence). This CDR3 spans 15 amino acids. The CDR3 is CASRNGQFPDQPQHF. CDR3 bases: TGTGCCAGCAGAAATGGACAGTTCCCCGATCAGCCCCAGCATTTT.

The V call is TRBV5-1, the J call TRBJ1-6; D is perhaps TRBD1 (5 bases). The V end lost 0 bases, the J end lost 7 bases, and 8 bases lay between the germline ends. The CDR3 is 14 residues long. Germline V gene data show CDR1 as SGHRS and CDR2 as YFSETQ. CDR3 protein: CASSLEGVNSPLHF. The CDR3 region has the DNA TGCGCCAGCAGCTTGGAAGGGGTCAATTCACCCCTCCACTTT.

This clone came up a few times. Here the CDR3 reads CASSLGQGIGYTF. CDR3 sequence (DNA): TGCGCCAGCAGCTTGGGACAGGGTATAGGCTACACCTTC. J is TRBJ1-2 and V is TRBV5-1; TRBD1 matches 7 bases. The CDR3 runs 13 residues. V gave up 0 bases and J gave up 8 bases; unmatched junction bases: 4. Germline V lookup: CDR1 SGHRS, CDR2 YFSETQ.

J is TRBJ2-5 and V is TRBV10-3, with D possibly matching TRBD2 (7 bases). In germline, CDR1 is ENHRY, CDR2 SYGVKD. With 11 bases removed from V and 1 base from J, the gap between germline ends came to 14 bases. The CDR3 spans 13 residues. The DNA of the CDR3 is TGTGCCGTTTCGGGGGGCGTCCAAGAGACCCAGTACTTC. It encodes CAVSGGVQETQYF.

The V gene is TRBV2, the J gene TRBJ1-1, with 7 bases lining up with TRBD1. In germline, CDR1 is SNHLY, CDR2 FYNNEI. V gave up 6 bases and J gave up 8 bases; unmatched junction bases: 3. The CDR3 sequence is 11 residues long. CDR3 DNA: TGTGCCAGCAGGGGGACAGTAGAAGCTTTCTTT. It yields the protein CASRGTVEAFF.

The V gene is TRBV18, the J gene TRBJ1-6; D might be TRBD1 (6 bases). The V gene lost 2 bases and the J gene lost 6 bases, with 8 bases spanning the gap. CDR1 and CDR2 (germline): KGHSH, LQKENI. The CDR3 is 14 amino acids. CDR3 sequence (DNA): TGTGCCAGCTCACCAGGACAGTTTAATTCACCCCTCCACTTT. Encoded protein: CASSPGQFNSPLHF.

This clone was seen just once. V usage is TRBV25-1 and J usage is TRBJ2-5; 8 bases line up with TRBD2. The germline CDR1 and CDR2 sequences are MGHDK and SYGVNS. The CDR3 runs 14 residues. With 5 bases clipped from V and 5 bases from J, the junction kept 7 bases outside the gene matches. CDR3 bases: TGTGCCAGCAGTTTAGGGACTAGGTATGAGACCCAGTACTTC. The encoded protein is CASSLGTRYETQYF.

This chain joins TRBV7-2 and TRBJ1-1; 9 nucleotides align to TRBD1. J lost 0 bases, V lost 8 bases, and 7 bases had no gene match. The length of the CDR3 is 15 residues. Germline V CDR1 and CDR2: SGHTA, FQGNSA. DNA for the CDR3: TGTGCCAGCGCCTATACAGGGGGCTTGAACACTGAAGCTTTCTTT. It codes for CASAYTGGLNTEAFF. The whole variable domain, remainder taken from reference TRBV7-2 and TRBJ1-1, is GAGVSQSPSNKVTEKGKDVELRCDPISGHTALYWYRQSLGQGLEFLIYFQGNSAPDKSGLPSDRFSAERTGGSVSTLTIQRTQQEDSAVYLCASAYTGGLNTEAFFGQGTRLTVV.

V and J are TRBV9 and TRBJ2-5, with TRBD1 identical over 7 bases. Trimming took 3 bases from V and 5 from J; bases not matched to a gene: 4. The CDR3 runs 13 residues. Germline CDR1 SGDLS, CDR2 YYNGEE. CDR3 protein: CASSGQGWETQYF. CDR3 coding DNA: TGTGCCAGCAGCGGACAGGGCTGGGAGACCCAGTACTTC. Combining the CDR3 with reference TRBV9 and TRBJ2-5 gives the whole variable domain DSGVTQTPKHLITATGQRVTLRCSPRSGDLSVYWYQQSLDQGLQFLIQYYNGEERAKGNILERFSAQQFPDLHSELNLSSLELGDSALYFCASSGQGWETQYFGPGTRLLVL.

The genes are TRBV23-1 and TRBJ2-1; D gene unclear. TRBV23-1 is an ORF for which the function is uncertain. The CDR3 runs to 15 residues. Trimming pared 3 bases from V and 1 base from J, leaving 10 bases between. CDR3 nucleotides: TGCGCCAGCAGTCATGGTCAGGCGTCCTACAATGAGCAGTTCTTC. Its translation is CASSHGQASYNEQFF.

The rearrangement joins TRBV2 to TRBJ1-2; D unresolved. The V gene's germline CDR1 is SNHLY and CDR2 FYNNEI. V dropped 2 bases and J dropped 0 bases, with 10 bases sitting between them. The CDR3 totals 15 residues. The CDR3 nucleotides read TGTGCCAGCAGTGAACGACGGGGATCTAACTATGGCTACACCTTC. Translating gives CASSERRGSNYGYTF.